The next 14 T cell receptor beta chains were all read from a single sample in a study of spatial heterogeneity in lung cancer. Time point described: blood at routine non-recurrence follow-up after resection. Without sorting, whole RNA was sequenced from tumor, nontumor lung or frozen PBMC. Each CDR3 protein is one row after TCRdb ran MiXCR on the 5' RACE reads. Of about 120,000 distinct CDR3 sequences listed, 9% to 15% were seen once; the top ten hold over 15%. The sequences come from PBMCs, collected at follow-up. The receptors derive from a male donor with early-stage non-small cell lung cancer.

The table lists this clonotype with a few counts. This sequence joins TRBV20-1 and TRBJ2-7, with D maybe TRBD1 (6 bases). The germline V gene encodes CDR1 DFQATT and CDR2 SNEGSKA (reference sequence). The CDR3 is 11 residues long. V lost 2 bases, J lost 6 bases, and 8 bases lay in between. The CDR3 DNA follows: TGCAGTGCTAGACAGGGGCCCGAGCAGTACTTC. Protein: CSARQGPEQYF.

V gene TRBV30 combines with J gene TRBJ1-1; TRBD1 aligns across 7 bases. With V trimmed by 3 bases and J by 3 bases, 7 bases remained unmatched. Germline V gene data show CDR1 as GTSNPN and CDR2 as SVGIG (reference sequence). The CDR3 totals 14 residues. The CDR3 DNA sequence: TGTGCCTGGAGGCCAGGGGGGCGACACACTGAAGCTTTCTTT. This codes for CAWRPGGRHTEAFF.

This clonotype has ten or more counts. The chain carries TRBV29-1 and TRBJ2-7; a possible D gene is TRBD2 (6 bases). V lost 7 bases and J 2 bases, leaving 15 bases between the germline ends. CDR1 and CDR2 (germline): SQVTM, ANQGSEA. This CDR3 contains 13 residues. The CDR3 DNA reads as TGCAGCGCCGAGGAGGGGCCAACCTACGAGCAGTACTTC. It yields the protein CSAEEGPTYEQYF.

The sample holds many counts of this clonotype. CDR3 coding DNA: TGTGCCAGCAGGTCAGGGGGCCGGGCCGCCAAAGCTTTCTTT. It specifies CASRSGGRAAKAFF. The J gene is TRBJ1-1, the V gene TRBV12-3 or TRBV12-4; TRBD1 matches 8 bases. This CDR3 is built from 14 residues. Germline trimming cut 6 bases from V and 9 bases from J; bases unmatched to any gene: 12.

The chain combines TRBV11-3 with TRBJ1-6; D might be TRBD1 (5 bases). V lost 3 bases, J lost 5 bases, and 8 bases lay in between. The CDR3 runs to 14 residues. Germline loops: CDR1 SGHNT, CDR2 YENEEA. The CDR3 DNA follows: TGTGCCAGCAGCTTTCGGGGGGATAATTCACCCCTCCACTTT. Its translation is CASSFRGDNSPLHF.

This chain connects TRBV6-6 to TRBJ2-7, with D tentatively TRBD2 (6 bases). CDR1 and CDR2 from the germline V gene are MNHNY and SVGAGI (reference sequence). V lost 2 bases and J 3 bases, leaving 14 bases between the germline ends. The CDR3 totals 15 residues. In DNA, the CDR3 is TGTGCCAGCAGTTACGGGCAGGGAGGCCACTACGAGCAGTACTTC. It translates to CASSYGQGGHYEQYF.

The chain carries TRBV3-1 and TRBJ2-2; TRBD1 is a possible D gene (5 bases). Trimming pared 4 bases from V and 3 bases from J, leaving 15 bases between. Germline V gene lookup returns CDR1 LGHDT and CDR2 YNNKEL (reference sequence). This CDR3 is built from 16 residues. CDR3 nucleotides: TGTGCCAGCAGCCCCCCCTTTGGGGCGGACACCGGGGAGCTGTTTTTT. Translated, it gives CASSPPFGADTGELFF.

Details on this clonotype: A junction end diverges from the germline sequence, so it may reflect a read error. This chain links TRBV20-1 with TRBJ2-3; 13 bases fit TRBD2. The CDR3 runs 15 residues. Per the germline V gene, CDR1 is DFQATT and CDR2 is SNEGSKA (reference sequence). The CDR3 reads CSGRQGLAGTDTQYF. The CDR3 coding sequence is TGCAGTGGTAGACAGGGACTAGCGGGGACAGATACGCAGTATTTT.

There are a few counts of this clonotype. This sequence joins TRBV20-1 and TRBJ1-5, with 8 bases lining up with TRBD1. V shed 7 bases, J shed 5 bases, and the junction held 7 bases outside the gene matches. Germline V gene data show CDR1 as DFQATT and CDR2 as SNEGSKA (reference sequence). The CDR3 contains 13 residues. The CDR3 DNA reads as TGCAGTGTCCAGCAGGGGGCCGATCAGCCCCAGCATTTT. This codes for CSVQQGADQPQHF.

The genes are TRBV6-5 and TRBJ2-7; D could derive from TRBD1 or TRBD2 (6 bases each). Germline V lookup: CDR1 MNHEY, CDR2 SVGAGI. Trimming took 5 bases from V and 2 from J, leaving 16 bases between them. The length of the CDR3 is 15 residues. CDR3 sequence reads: CASSGGTFIPYEQYF. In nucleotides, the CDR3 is TGTGCCAGCAGTGGGGGGACATTCATCCCCTACGAGCAGTACTTC.

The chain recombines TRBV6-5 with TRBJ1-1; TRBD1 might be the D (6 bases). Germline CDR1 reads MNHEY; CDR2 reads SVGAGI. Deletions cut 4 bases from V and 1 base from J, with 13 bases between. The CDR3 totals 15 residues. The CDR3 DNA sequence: TGTGCCAGCAGTTTAACAGGGTCGAGGAACACTGAAGCTTTCTTT. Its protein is CASSLTGSRNTEAFF.

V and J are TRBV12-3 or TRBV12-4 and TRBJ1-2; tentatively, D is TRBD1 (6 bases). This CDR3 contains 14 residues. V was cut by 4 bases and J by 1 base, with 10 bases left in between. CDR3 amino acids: CASSSRTVNYGYTF. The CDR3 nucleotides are TGTGCCAGCAGTTCAAGGACAGTTAACTATGGCTACACCTTC.

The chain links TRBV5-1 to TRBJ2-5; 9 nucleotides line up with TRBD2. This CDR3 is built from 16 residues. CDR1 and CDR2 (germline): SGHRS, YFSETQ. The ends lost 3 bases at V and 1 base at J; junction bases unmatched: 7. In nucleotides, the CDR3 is TGCGCCAGCAGCTCCTCTAGCGGGGTCAGCCAAGAGACCCAGTACTTC. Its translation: CASSSSSGVSQETQYF.

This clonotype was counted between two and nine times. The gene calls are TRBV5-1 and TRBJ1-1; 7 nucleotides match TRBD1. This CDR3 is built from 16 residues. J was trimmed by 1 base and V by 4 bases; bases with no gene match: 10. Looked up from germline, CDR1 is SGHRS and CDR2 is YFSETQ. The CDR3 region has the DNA TGCGCCAGCAGCCGGGACAGTGGACTCGGGAACACTGAAGCTTTCTTT. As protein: CASSRDSGLGNTEAFF.